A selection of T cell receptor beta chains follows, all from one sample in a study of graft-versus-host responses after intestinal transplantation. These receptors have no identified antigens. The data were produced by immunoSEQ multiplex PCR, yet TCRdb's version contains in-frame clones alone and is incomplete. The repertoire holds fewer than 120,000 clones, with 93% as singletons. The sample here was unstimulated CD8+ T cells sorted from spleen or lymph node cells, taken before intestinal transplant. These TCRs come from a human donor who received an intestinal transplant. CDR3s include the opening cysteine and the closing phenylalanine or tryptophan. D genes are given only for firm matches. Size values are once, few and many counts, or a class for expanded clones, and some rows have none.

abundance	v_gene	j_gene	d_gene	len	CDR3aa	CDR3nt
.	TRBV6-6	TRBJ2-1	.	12	CASSYSLIEQFF	TGTGCCAGCAGTTACTCCTTGATAGAGCAGTTCTTC
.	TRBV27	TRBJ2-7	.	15	CASSPWLGLTYEQYF	TGTGCCAGCAGCCCCTGGCTGGGGTTAACCTACGAGCAGTACTTC
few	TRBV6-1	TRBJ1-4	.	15	CASSEENRPNEKLFF	TGTGCCAGCAGTGAAGAGAACAGGCCAAATGAAAAACTGTTTTTT
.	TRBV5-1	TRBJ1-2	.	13	CASSLDGPGGYTF	TGCGCCAGCAGCTTGGACGGTCCTGGGGGCTACACCTTC
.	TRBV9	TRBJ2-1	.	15	CASSVGLGGYNEQFF	TGTGCCAGCAGCGTCGGACTAGGGGGATACAATGAGCAGTTCTTC
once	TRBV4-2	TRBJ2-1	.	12	CASSQVGREQFF	TGTGCCAGCAGCCAAGTCGGGAGAGAGCAGTTCTTC
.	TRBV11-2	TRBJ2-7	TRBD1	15	CASSLAQGAAYEQYF	TGTGCCAGCAGCTTAGCCCAGGGGGCTGCCTACGAGCAGTACTTC
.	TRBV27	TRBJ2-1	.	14	CASSLAGPYNEQFF	TGTGCCAGCAGTTTAGCGGGTCCGTACAATGAGCAGTTCTTC
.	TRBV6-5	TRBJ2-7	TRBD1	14	CASSYSQGAYEQYF	TGTGCCAGCAGTTACTCTCAGGGGGCCTACGAGCAGTACTTC
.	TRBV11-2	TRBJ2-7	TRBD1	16	CASSLGVGQGAWEQYF	TGTGCCAGCAGCTTAGGGGTAGGACAGGGGGCTTGGGAGCAGTACTTC
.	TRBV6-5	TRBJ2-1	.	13	CASSSDKDNEQFF	TGTGCCAGCAGCTCGGACAAAGACAATGAGCAGTTCTTC
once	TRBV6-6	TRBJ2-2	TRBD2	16	CASSRGRGGEAGELFF	TGTGCCAGCAGCCGCGGGCGGGGGGGTGAGGCCGGGGAGCTGTTTTTT
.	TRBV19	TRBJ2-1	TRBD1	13	CASIQTGYNEQFF	TGTGCCAGTATCCAGACAGGGTACAATGAGCAGTTCTTC
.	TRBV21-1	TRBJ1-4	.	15	CASSSYWAGNEKLFF	TGTGCCAGCAGCTCCTATTGGGCAGGTAATGAAAAACTGTTTTTT
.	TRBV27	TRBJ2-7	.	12	CASSNVAYEQYF	TGTGCCAGCAGTAACGTAGCCTACGAGCAGTACTTC
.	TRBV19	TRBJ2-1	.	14	CASSMRIAYNEQFF	TGTGCCAGTAGTATGAGGATAGCTTACAATGAGCAGTTCTTC
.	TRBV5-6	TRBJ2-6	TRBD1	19	CASSFFFTGGFSGANVLTF	TGTGCCAGCAGCTTCTTTTTCACAGGGGGGTTCTCTGGGGCCAACGTCCTGACTTTC
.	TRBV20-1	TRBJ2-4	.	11	CSATVLPIQYF	TGCAGTGCTACAGTGCTCCCAATTCAGTACTTC
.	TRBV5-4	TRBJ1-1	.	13	CASSLPPRDEAFF	TGTGCCAGCAGCTTACCCCCAAGGGATGAAGCTTTCTTT
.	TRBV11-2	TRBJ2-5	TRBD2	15	CASSLGLAGAETQYF	TGTGCCAGCAGCTTGGGACTAGCGGGAGCGGAGACCCAGTACTTC
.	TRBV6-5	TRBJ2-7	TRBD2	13	CASTGGRLYEQYF	TGTGCCAGCACGGGAGGACGTCTCTACGAGCAGTACTTC
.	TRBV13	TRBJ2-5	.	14	CASSQHWGEETQYF	TGTGCCAGCAGCCAACATTGGGGGGAAGAGACCCAGTACTTC
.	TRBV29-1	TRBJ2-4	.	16	CSVDLGLADIKNIQYF	TGCAGCGTTGATCTTGGGCTAGCAGATATTAAAAACATTCAGTACTTC
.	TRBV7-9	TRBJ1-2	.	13	CASSFGSSYGYTF	TGTGCCAGCAGCTTCGGGAGCTCCTATGGCTACACCTTC
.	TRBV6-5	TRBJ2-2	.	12	CASSYDTGELFF	TGTGCCAGCAGTTATGACACCGGGGAGCTGTTTTTT
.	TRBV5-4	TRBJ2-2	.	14	CASSLEVVTGELFF	TGTGCCAGCAGCTTGGAGGTGGTCACCGGGGAGCTGTTTTTT
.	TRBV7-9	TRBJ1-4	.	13	CASSPLVNEKLFF	TGTGCCAGCAGCCCTCTGGTGAATGAAAAACTGTTTTTT
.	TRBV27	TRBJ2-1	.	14	CASSLGGTYNEQFF	TGTGCCAGCAGTTTAGGAGGGACGTACAATGAGCAGTTCTTC
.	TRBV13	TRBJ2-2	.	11	CASSGTGELFF	TGTGCCAGCAGTGGGACCGGGGAGCTGTTTTTT
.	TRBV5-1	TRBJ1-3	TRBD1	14	CASSSGQGSPVWYF	TGCGCCAGCAGCTCGGGACAGGGTAGCCCCGTATGGTATTTT
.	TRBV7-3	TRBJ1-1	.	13	CASSPGGATEAFF	TGTGCCAGCAGCCCCGGGGGGGCCACTGAAGCTTTCTTT
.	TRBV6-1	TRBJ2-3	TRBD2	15	CASSPGTSGRDTQYF	TGTGCCAGCAGTCCTGGGACTAGCGGGAGGGATACGCAGTATTTT
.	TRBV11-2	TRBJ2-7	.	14	CASSLGAGAHEQYF	TGTGCCAGCAGCCTAGGGGCGGGGGCCCACGAGCAGTACTTC